Below, one T cell receptor (beta chain) is given with its context. Its antigen is currently not known. Per-base qualities were not stored, and no clone one base away is much larger. The entry originates in a study of technical replicates of blood from several donors (TCRdb year 2017). As encoded in the germline V gene (reference sequence), CDR1 is LNHNV while CDR2 is YYDKDF. The V end gives up 6 bases and the J end 6 bases, leaving 10 bases in the junction not matched to a gene. From cysteine to phenylalanine, the CDR3 is 15 amino acids long. Only the CDR3 part of the read is kept: 45 bases, read in frame from the first base. The method was the immunoSEQ multiplex PCR assay. TCRdb's version of the immuneACCESS table is confined to in-frame rearrangements and falls short of the full clone set. An unresolved V gene accounts for under half of the shortfall where checked; the remainder is of unknown origin. The sample yields around 77,000 clones; roughly 89% were counted once. The ten largest clones represent 0.4% to 0.5% of the sample.

Recombination linked TRBV15 to TRBJ1-5; 8 bases in the middle match TRBD1. The sample consisted of T cells isolated from PBMCs. The source is a human donor in good health. The CDR3 protein sequence reads: CATRSDREAPQPQHF. The DNA sequence reads TGTGCCACCAGATCGGACAGGGAGGCCCCTCAGCCCCAGCATTTT. The full variable domain, with segments outside the CDR3 supplied by the reference TRBV15 and TRBJ1-5 proteins, appears as DAMVIQNPRYQVTQFGKPVTLSCSQTLNHNVMYWYQQKSSQAPKLLFHYYDKDFNNEADTPDNFQSRRPNTSFCFLDIRSPGLGDTAMYLCATRSDREAPQPQHFGDGTRLSIL.